A single sample gave rise to the 9 T cell receptor beta chains below, sequenced in a study of CD8+ T cells in alopecia areata (dated by TCRdb to the late 2010s). This sample's time point label indicates: baseline before oral tofacitinib. Lesional scalp punch biopsies and peripheral blood were obtained from alopecia areata patients. Library method: the immunoSEQ multiplex PCR assay. RNA was extracted from all samples and reverse transcribed into cDNA, which served as template for TCR sequencing. Entries here come from immuneACCESS through TCRdb and include only in-frame sequences with V and J called. Some clones fail to appear in such tables; in the studies checked, an unresolved V gene covers under half of the shortfall, and the cause of the remainder is unknown. Recorded for this sample are approximately 8,000 clones; about two thirds of them occurred a single time. The ten largest clones add up to 11% to 15% of the sample.

This specimen was skin, taken at week 0. Receptor source: a human donor with alopecia areata.

This chain links TRBV4-3 with TRBJ2-3; D unclear. V was trimmed by 0 bases and J by 1 base, leaving 8 bases between them. Germline-derived CDR1 and CDR2 are LGHNA and YSLEER. The CDR3 extends over 15 amino acids. CDR3 residues: CASSQDYRGTDTQYF. The CDR3, as DNA: TGCGCCAGCAGCCAAGATTATAGGGGCACAGATACGCAGTATTTT.

This clone occurred once. The chain is built from TRBV9 and TRBJ2-5; the match to TRBD2 covers 9 bases. The CDR3 is 17 residues long. After removal of 0 bases from V and 2 bases from J, the junction contained 8 bases not matched to a gene. Germline CDR1 reads SGDLS; CDR2 reads YYNGEE. CDR3: CASSVGALTSGQETQYF. The CDR3 region has the DNA TGTGCCAGCAGCGTAGGGGCCCTTACTAGCGGGCAAGAGACCCAGTACTTC.

The rearrangement uses TRBV30 and TRBJ1-5; tentatively, D is TRBD1 (5 bases). This CDR3 region has 14 residues. Germline-derived CDR1 and CDR2 are GTSNPN and SVGIG (reference sequence). V dropped 2 bases and J dropped 3 bases, with 11 bases sitting between them. This CDR3 reads CAWSSGDFNQPQHF. CDR3 sequence (DNA): TGTGCCTGGAGTTCGGGGGATTTCAATCAGCCCCAGCATTTT.

This clone was seen more than once but under ten times. The chain combines TRBV27 with TRBJ1-5; perhaps TRBD1 as D (6 bases). Per germline, CDR1 MNHEY and CDR2 SMNVEV (reference sequence). The CDR3 extends over 14 amino acids. Deletions cut 5 bases from V and 7 bases from J, with 15 bases between. This CDR3 is CASSLNRDRQPQHF. CDR3 DNA: TGTGCCAGCAGTCTAAACAGGGACCGGCAGCCCCAGCATTTT.

The chain couples TRBV5-1 to TRBJ1-1; D not certain. Germline V lookup: CDR1 SGHRS, CDR2 YFSETQ. Trimming took 4 bases from V and 0 from J, leaving 16 bases between them. The length of the CDR3 is 16 residues. The CDR3: CASSRANTGLNTEAFF. For the CDR3, the DNA is TGCGCCAGCAGCCGAGCAAACACGGGTCTGAACACTGAAGCTTTCTTT.

This chain uses TRBV18 with TRBJ2-5; 11 bases match TRBD2. CDR3 length equals 16 residues. Germline lookup yields CDR1 KGHSH and CDR2 LQKENI. The V and J ends lost 0 bases and 4 bases, in that order; junction bases with no gene match: 4. CDR3 amino acids: CASSPPLAGGRETQYF. CDR3 coding DNA: TGTGCCAGCTCACCACCGCTAGCGGGGGGCCGAGAGACCCAGTACTTC.

This chain uses TRBV7-8 with TRBJ1-3; D call uncertain. The length of the CDR3 is 15 residues. Germline CDR1 reads SGHVS; CDR2 reads FQNEAQ. Trimming took 3 bases from V and 0 from J, leaving 9 bases between them. Here the CDR3 DNA reads TGTGCCAGCAGCTTTTCCCCTTCCTCTGGAAACACCATATATTTT. The encoded protein is CASSFSPSSGNTIYF.

The rearrangement joins TRBV7-3 to TRBJ1-2; D perhaps matches TRBD1 (6 bases). Germline V lookup: CDR1 SGHTA, CDR2 FQGTGA. Trimming stripped 5 bases from V and 3 bases from J, with 19 bases between. The CDR3 has 16 residues. The CDR3 DNA reads TGTGCCAGCAGCCCCGGCGGGGCCGGGGGCGACTATGGCTACACCTTC. As protein: CASSPGGAGGDYGYTF.

V and J are TRBV5-1 and TRBJ1-2; 7 bases agree with TRBD1. J gave up 2 bases and V 6 bases, and 4 bases lay outside the gene matches. This CDR3 spans 13 amino acids. The germline V gene encodes CDR1 SGHRS and CDR2 YFSETQ. For the CDR3, the DNA is TGCGCCAGCAACCCGGGACAGAACTATGGCTACACCTTC. Residues: CASNPGQNYGYTF.